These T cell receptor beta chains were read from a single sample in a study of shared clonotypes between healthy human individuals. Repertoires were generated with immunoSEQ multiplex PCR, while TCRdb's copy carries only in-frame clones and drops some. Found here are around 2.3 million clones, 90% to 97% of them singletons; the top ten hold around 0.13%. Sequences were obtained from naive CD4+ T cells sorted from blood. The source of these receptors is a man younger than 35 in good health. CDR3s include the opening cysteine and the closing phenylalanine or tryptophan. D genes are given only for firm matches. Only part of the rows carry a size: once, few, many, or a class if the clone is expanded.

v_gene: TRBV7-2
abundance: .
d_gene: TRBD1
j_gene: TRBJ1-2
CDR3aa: CASSLRALQGVKGYTF
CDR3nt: TGTGCCAGCAGCTTACGTGCGTTGCAGGGGGTAAAGGGCTACACCTTC

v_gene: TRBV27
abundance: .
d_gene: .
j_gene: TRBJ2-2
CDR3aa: CASSLSGGIGELFF
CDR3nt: TGTGCCAGCAGTTTATCTGGGGGTATCGGGGAGCTGTTTTTT

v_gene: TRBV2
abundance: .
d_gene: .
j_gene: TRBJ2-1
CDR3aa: CASSVSVQQFF
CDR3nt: TGTGCCAGCAGTGTTTCAGTCCAGCAGTTCTTC

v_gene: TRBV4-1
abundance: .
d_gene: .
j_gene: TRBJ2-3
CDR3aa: CASSQESQGRTDTQYF
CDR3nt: TGCGCCAGCAGCCAAGAGTCGCAGGGCCGCACAGATACGCAGTATTTT

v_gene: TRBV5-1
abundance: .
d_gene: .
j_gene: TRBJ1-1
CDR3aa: CASSLVGALNTEAFF
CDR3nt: TGCGCCAGCAGCTTGGTGGGGGCTTTGAACACTGAAGCTTTCTTT

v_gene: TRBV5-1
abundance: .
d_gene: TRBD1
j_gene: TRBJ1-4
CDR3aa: CASSSTSGTGNEKLFF
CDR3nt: TGCGCCAGCAGCTCCACCTCCGGGACAGGGAATGAAAAACTGTTTTTT

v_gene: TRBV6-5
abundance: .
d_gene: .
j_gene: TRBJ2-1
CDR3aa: CASSSTEYNEQFF
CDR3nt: TGTGCCAGCAGTTCGACAGAGTACAATGAGCAGTTCTTC

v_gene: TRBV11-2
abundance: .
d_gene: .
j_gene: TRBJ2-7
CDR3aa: CASSPMVGLSSYEQYF
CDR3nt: TGTGCCAGCAGCCCAATGGTGGGCCTAAGCTCCTACGAGCAGTACTTC

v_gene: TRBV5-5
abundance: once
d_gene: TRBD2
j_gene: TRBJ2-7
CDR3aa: CASSLVGGTPYEQYF
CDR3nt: TGTGCCAGCAGCTTGGTGGGGGGGACTCCCTACGAGCAGTACTTC

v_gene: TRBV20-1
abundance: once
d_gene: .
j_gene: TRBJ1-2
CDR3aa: CSAPRWYGYTF
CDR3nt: TGCAGTGCTCCCCGATGGTATGGCTACACCTTC

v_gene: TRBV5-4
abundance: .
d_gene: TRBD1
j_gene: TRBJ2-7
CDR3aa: CASSGDSSSYEQYF
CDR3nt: TGTGCCAGCAGCGGGGACAGTTCCTCCTACGAGCAGTACTTC

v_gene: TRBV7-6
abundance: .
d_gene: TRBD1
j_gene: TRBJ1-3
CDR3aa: CASSTAQGWGNTIYF
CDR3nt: TGTGCCAGCAGCACGGCACAGGGGTGGGGAAACACCATATATTTT

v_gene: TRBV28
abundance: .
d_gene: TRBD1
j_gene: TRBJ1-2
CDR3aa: CASGGQGANYGYTF
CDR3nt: TGTGCCAGCGGGGGTCAGGGGGCGAACTATGGCTACACCTTC

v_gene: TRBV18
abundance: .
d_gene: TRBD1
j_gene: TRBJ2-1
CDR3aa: CASSAQAARGQYNEQFF
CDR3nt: TGTGCCAGCTCAGCACAAGCCGCCAGGGGGCAGTACAATGAGCAGTTCTTC

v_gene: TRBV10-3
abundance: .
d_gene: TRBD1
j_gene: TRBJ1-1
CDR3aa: CAISADRVNTEAFF
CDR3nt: TGTGCCATCAGTGCCGACAGGGTAAACACTGAAGCTTTCTTT

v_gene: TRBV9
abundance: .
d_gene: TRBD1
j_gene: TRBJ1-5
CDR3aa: CASSVGTGNQPQHF
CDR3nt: TGTGCCAGCAGCGTCGGGACAGGCAATCAGCCCCAGCATTTT

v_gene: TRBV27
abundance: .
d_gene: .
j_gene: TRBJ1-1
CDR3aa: CASSLRTDHEAFF
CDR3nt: TGTGCCAGCAGTTTACGGACCGACCATGAAGCTTTCTTT

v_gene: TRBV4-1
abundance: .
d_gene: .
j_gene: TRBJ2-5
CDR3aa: CASSARRVQETQYF
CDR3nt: TGCGCCAGCAGCGCCAGACGCGTCCAAGAGACCCAGTACTTC

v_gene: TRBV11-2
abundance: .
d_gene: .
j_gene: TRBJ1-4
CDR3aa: CASSLGRGRVLEKLFF
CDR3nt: TGTGCCAGCAGCTTGGGGAGGGGCAGGGTGTTGGAAAAACTGTTTTTT

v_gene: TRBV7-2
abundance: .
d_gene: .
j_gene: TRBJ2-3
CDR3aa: CASSYLRDPQYF
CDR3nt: TGTGCCAGCAGCTACCTCAGGGATCCGCAGTATTTT

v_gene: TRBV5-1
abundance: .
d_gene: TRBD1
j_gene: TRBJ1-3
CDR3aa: CASSLGGQGNTIYF
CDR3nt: TGCGCCAGCAGCTTGGGGGGACAGGGAAACACCATATATTTT

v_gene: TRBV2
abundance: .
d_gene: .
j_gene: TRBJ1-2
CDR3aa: CASTLGEYGYTF
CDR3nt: TGTGCCAGCACATTGGGGGAATATGGCTACACCTTC

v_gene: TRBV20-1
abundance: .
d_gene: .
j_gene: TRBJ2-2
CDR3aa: CSARPLGELFF
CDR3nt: TGCAGTGCTAGACCTCTTGGGGAGCTGTTTTTT

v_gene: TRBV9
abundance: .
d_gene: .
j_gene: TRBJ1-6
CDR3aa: CASSVGIGLPLHF
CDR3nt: TGTGCCAGCAGCGTAGGCATCGGTTTACCCCTCCACTTT

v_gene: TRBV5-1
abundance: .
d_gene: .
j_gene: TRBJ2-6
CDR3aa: CASSSDQAGNVLTF
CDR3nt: TGCGCCAGCAGCTCGGACCAGGCAGGCAACGTCCTGACTTTC

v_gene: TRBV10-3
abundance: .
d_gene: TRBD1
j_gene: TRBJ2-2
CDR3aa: CATQPGQGNTGELFF
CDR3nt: TGTGCCACCCAACCGGGACAGGGGAACACCGGGGAGCTGTTTTTT

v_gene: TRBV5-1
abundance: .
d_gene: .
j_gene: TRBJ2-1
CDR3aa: CASSFGSSSYNEQFF
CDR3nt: TGCGCCAGCAGCTTCGGGTCTAGCTCCTACAATGAGCAGTTCTTC

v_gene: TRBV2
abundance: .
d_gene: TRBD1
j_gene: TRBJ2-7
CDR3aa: CASSGGQGSIYEQYF
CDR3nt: TGTGCCAGCAGCGGAGGACAGGGGTCAATCTACGAGCAGTACTTC

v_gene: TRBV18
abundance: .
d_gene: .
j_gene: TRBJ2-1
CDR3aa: CASSPNPSGQATNEQFF
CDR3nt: TGTGCCAGCTCACCAAATCCCTCAGGCCAGGCCACCAATGAGCAGTTCTTC

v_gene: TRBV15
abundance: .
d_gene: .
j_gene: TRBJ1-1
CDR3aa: CATSRGVAQDTEAFF
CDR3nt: TGTGCCACCAGCAGAGGAGTGGCGCAGGACACTGAAGCTTTCTTT

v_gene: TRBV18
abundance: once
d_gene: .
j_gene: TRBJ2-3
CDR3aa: CASSLNLGSDTQYF
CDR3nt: TGTGCCAGCTCCCTCAATCTCGGGTCAGATACGCAGTATTTT

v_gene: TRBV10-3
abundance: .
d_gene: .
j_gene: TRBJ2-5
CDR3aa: CAILIWQETQYF
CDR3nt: TGTGCCATCCTTATTTGGCAAGAGACCCAGTACTTC

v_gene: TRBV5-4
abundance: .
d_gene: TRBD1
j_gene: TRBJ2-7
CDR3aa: CASKTGGVGYEQYF
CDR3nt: TGTGCCAGCAAGACAGGGGGTGTGGGCTACGAGCAGTACTTC

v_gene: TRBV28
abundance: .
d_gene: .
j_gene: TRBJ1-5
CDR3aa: CASSLGSIGNQPQHF
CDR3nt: TGTGCCAGCAGTTTGGGGTCGATCGGCAATCAGCCCCAGCATTTT

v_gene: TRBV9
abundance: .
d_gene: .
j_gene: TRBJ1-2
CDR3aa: CASSATGFGYTF
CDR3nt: TGTGCCAGCAGCGCTACAGGGTTTGGCTACACCTTC

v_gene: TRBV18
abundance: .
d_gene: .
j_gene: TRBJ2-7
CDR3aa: CASSPGQQEGEQYF
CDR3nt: TGTGCCAGCTCACCGGGTCAGCAAGAGGGCGAGCAGTACTTC

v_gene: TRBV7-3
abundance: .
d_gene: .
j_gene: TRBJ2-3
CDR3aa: CASSLKGSDTQYF
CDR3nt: TGTGCCAGCAGCTTGAAGGGGTCAGATACGCAGTATTTT

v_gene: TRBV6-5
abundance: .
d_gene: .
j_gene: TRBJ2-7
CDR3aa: CASSYSPTYEQYF
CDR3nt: TGTGCCAGCAGTTACTCTCCCACCTACGAGCAGTACTTC

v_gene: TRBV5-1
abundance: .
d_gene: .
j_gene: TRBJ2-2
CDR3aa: CASSSTGTSTGELFF
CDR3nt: TGCGCCAGCAGCTCTACGGGGACTTCCACCGGGGAGCTGTTTTTT